What follows is one T cell receptor (beta chain) and its context. Its cognate antigen is unknown. The data belong to a study of shared clonotypes between healthy human individuals. Study overall: Donors had three CD4 naive, three CD4 memory, two CD8 naive and one CD8 memory plate apiece.

V lost 2 bases and J 7 bases, leaving 8 bases between the germline ends. Germline V gene data show CDR1 as SGHTA and CDR2 as FQGNSA. This CDR3 is built from 12 residues. Study observations and caveats: Generally, naive subsets (rather than memory subsets) showed larger estimated richness. Tissues were not sampled, only blood, and their repertoires likely differ.

This was a deep-level run. Assay: immunoSEQ multiplex PCR; the TCRdb copy retains only in-frame clones and omits some. The sample yields roughly 2,300,000 clones, less than 95% seen once. The rearrangement joins TRBV7-2 to TRBJ1-1; D gene unclear. This sequence originates from a young man in good health. Some clones in this sample may be carry-over from other donors' samples. Source material: naive CD4+ T cells from PBMCs. Sample subset: CD45RA+ positively selected. DNA of the CDR3: TGTGCCAGCAGCTTATCTTCCCGTGAAGCTTTCTTT. This sequence encodes CASSLSSREAFF.